This record looks at one TCR beta chain sequence and its context. The V gene end was trimmed by 0 bases and the J gene end by 3 bases; junction bases not matched to a gene: 3. The germline V gene encodes CDR1 MNHEY and CDR2 SVGAGI. The CDR3 has 15 amino acids. Participants were aged about 18 to 100 years from roughly 25 US areas. Participants were placed into cohorts based on the clinical history they reported. Source study methods: Nucleated cell number was recorded as an estimate derived from reference gene primer amplification. The method was immunoSEQ multiplex PCR; TCRdb's version includes in-frame clones alone and lacks a portion of them. That table supplies the V and J calls and clone size; D and trimming were determined from the DNA. This table holds approximately 180,000 clones, 89% found once. The data are from a study of blood T cell repertoires in COVID-19. The overall study: The cDNA or gDNA used as material had been derived from T cells, B-cell-depleted T cells, or PBMCs.

The specimen sequenced was PBMCs or T cells enriched from blood (not recorded which). The sequence was obtained from a middle-aged woman with acute COVID-19. This sequence joins TRBV6-5 and TRBJ2-7; the match to TRBD1 covers 9 bases. CDR3 residues: CASSYSGQGGYEQYF. DNA for the CDR3: TGTGCCAGCAGTTACTCGGGACAGGGTGGCTACGAGCAGTACTTC.